Below, 20 T cell receptor beta chains from the same sample are listed, as sequenced in a study of blood T cell repertoires in COVID-19. Assay: immunoSEQ multiplex PCR; the TCRdb copy retains only in-frame clones and omits some. The repertoire holds roughly 200,000 clones, with nearly 90% as singletons. Sequenced material: peripheral blood. Receptors were obtained from a man aged 60-69 years with active or convalescent COVID-19.

The rearrangement joins TRBV5-1 to TRBJ2-1; TRBD2 matches at 9 bases. Unmatched junction bases numbered 4, after V lost 5 bases and J lost 4 bases. In germline, CDR1 is SGHRS, CDR2 YFSETQ. CDR3 size: 14 residues. The CDR3 DNA reads as TGCGCCAGCAGTCCTAGCGGGGAATACAATGAGCAGTTCTTC. It specifies CASSPSGEYNEQFF.

The J gene is TRBJ2-5, the V gene TRBV4-2; D is possibly TRBD1 (5 bases). The CDR3 sequence is 14 residues long. In germline, CDR1 is LGHNA, CDR2 YNFKEQ. The germline V and J ends were trimmed by 4 bases and 4 bases, with 13 bases remaining between them. Here the CDR3 DNA reads TGTGCCAGCAGCCTCGAACCAAGGGGAGAGACCCAGTACTTC. Residues: CASSLEPRGETQYF.

Only a few counts were recorded for this clone. The chain has TRBV25-1 and TRBJ1-1, with TRBD1 identical over 8 bases. CDR3 length: 17 residues. Germline V gene sequence: CDR1 MGHDK, CDR2 SYGVNS. The V gene end was trimmed by 4 bases and the J gene end by 3 bases; junction bases not matched to a gene: 13. The CDR3 region has the DNA TGTGCCAGCAGTGCCCAAGGACAGGGTGGGAGGGACACTGAAGCTTTCTTT. This sequence encodes CASSAQGQGGRDTEAFF.

This chain links TRBV12-3 or TRBV12-4 with TRBJ1-6; the match to TRBD1 covers 7 bases. The CDR3 has 13 amino acids. The V segment lost 5 bases and the J segment 14 bases; nucleotides outside the gene matches: 9. CDR3 in DNA: TGTGCCAGCAGTCAGGACAGGCCGCTGGCCCTCCACTTT. This encodes CASSQDRPLALHF.

The CDR3 region is CASSSLGGQETQYF. The CDR3 nucleotides read TGTGCCAGCAGCTCCCTGGGGGGGCAAGAGACCCAGTACTTC. V and J are TRBV7-3 and TRBJ2-5; 7 bases agree with TRBD2. The CDR3 runs 14 residues. The V and J ends lost 4 bases and 2 bases, in that order; junction bases with no gene match: 4. Per the germline V gene, CDR1 is SGHTA and CDR2 is FQGTGA.

The chain links TRBV6-5 to TRBJ1-2; 7 bases agree with TRBD1. The germline V gene encodes CDR1 MNHEY and CDR2 SVGAGI. Losses at the gene ends were 2 bases for V and 2 bases for J; bases not matched to a gene: 5. CDR3 length equals 15 residues. The CDR3 nucleotides read TGTGCCAGCAGTTACGGCCTCAGGGGGAACTATGGCTACACCTTC. The encoded protein is CASSYGLRGNYGYTF.

The chain is built from TRBV7-2 and TRBJ2-2; 12 bases agree with TRBD1. In germline, CDR1 is SGHTA, CDR2 FQGNSA. J was trimmed by 5 bases and V by 4 bases; bases with no gene match: 8. CDR3 size: 17 residues. The CDR3 is CASSSRTGQGATGELFF. For the CDR3, the DNA is TGTGCCAGCAGCTCCCGGACGGGACAGGGGGCGACCGGGGAGCTGTTTTTT.

This clone was picked up a small number of times. The CDR3 protein is CASSLRVGVGQEKLFF. The CDR3 nucleotides read TGTGCCAGCAGTTTGAGGGTCGGGGTAGGGCAGGAAAAACTGTTTTTT. This chain links TRBV27 with TRBJ1-4; D gene uncertain. The CDR3 contains 16 residues. Trimming removed 3 bases from V and 8 bases from J, with 19 bases in between. Looked up from germline, CDR1 is MNHEY and CDR2 is SMNVEV (reference sequence).

On this clone itself: This likely comes from a read error, as the CDR3 has no conserved phenylalanine or tryptophan at its end. Because the CDR3's place on the DNA is in doubt, the DNA is left out and the CDR3 is given as listed by TCRdb. V gene TRBV15 combines with J gene TRBJ1-4; the D call in the table, TRBD1, was not verified against the DNA. From its first to its last residue, the CDR3 has 12 amino acids. In germline, CDR1 is LNHNV, CDR2 YYDKDF (reference sequence). The CDR3 loop reads CATSRATGDRRV.

This chain connects TRBV24-1 to TRBJ2-1; 11 bases map to TRBD2. Per the germline V gene, CDR1 is KGHDR and CDR2 is SFDVKD. The V gene end was trimmed by 3 bases and the J gene end by 8 bases; junction bases not matched to a gene: 8. The CDR3 is 16 residues long. This CDR3 reads CATSDPLAGGPDEQFF. The CDR3 DNA sequence: TGTGCCACCAGTGATCCCTTAGCGGGGGGGCCGGATGAGCAGTTCTTC.

V is TRBV14 and J is TRBJ1-4, with 9 nucleotides matching TRBD1. Trimming cost V 3 bases and J 7 bases; bases outside gene matches: 6. The CDR3 runs to 15 residues. Germline loops: CDR1 SGHDN, CDR2 FVKESK. CDR3 in amino acids: CASSQGTGRIEKLFF. The CDR3 DNA reads TGTGCCAGCAGCCAGGGGACAGGGCGGATTGAAAAACTGTTTTTT.

The chain combines TRBV5-1 with TRBJ2-7, with TRBD1 identical over 8 bases. This CDR3 has 14 amino acids. The junction had 3 bases not matched to a gene; V was cut back by 4 bases and J by 0 bases. From germline, CDR1 is SGHRS and CDR2 YFSETQ. For the CDR3, the DNA is TGCGCCAGCAGCGCCACAGGGGGCTCCTACGAGCAGTACTTC. Amino acids: CASSATGGSYEQYF.

The V and J genes are TRBV7-3 and TRBJ1-2, with 10 bases identical to TRBD1. V lost 4 bases to trimming and J lost 6 bases; unmatched junction nucleotides: 11. The V gene's germline CDR1 is SGHTA and CDR2 FQGTGA. The CDR3 sequence is 16 residues long. The CDR3 loop is CASSSITTGGYHGYTF. In DNA form, the CDR3 reads TGTGCCAGCAGCTCGATTACGACAGGGGGCTATCATGGCTACACCTTC.

This clone occurred once. J is TRBJ2-7 and V is TRBV19, with 9 bases that match TRBD1. V was pared by 5 bases and J by 3 bases, with 8 bases of the junction left unmatched. CDR3 length equals 15 residues. The germline CDR1 and CDR2 sequences are LNHDA and SQIVND (reference sequence). The CDR3 loop reads CASSPGTGMGYEQYF. CDR3 in DNA: TGTGCCAGTAGTCCCGGGACAGGGATGGGCTACGAGCAGTACTTC.

The chain has TRBV19 and TRBJ1-3; D not certain. The germline gives CDR1 LNHDA, CDR2 SQIVND (reference sequence). V was pared by 5 bases and J by 0 bases, with 8 bases between. The CDR3 has 14 residues. As DNA, the CDR3 is TGTGCCAGTAGTCCCCGAGACTCTGGAAACACCATATATTTT. Its protein product is CASSPRDSGNTIYF.

The genes are TRBV6-5 and TRBJ2-2, with D perhaps TRBD1 (6 bases). Per germline, CDR1 MNHEY and CDR2 SVGAGI. This CDR3 contains 15 residues. V lost 8 bases and J lost 6, with 19 bases in between. The CDR3 sequence is CASGRTELSAGELFF. The CDR3 DNA sequence: TGTGCCAGCGGACGGACAGAATTATCGGCCGGGGAGCTGTTTTTT.

Here the CDR3 reads CASEGQGGTEAFF. DNA for the CDR3: TGTGCCAGTGAGGGTCAGGGGGGCACTGAAGCTTTCTTT. This rearrangement joins TRBV2 to TRBJ1-1, with 7 positions matching TRBD1. J lost 4 bases, V lost 9 bases, and 8 bases had no gene match. CDR1 SNHLY and CDR2 FYNNEI come from the germline V gene. CDR3 length equals 13 residues.

V usage is TRBV7-2 and J usage is TRBJ1-2; D is perhaps TRBD1 (6 bases). Per the germline V gene, CDR1 is SGHTA and CDR2 is FQGNSA. Trimming cost V 8 bases and J 4 bases, with 11 bases left between them. The CDR3 sequence is 12 residues long. The chain's CDR3 is CASSTGTYGYTF. CDR3 DNA sequence: TGTGCCAGCTCGACAGGTACCTATGGCTACACCTTC.

The count of this clone is one. The chain carries TRBV3-1 (or the pseudogene TRBV3-2) and TRBJ2-2, with D perhaps TRBD1 (5 bases). Trimming pared 0 bases from V and 8 bases from J, leaving 13 bases between. Germline V gives CDR1 LGHDT, CDR2 YNNKEL (reference sequence). The CDR3 length is 15 residues. The CDR3 here is CASSQDRQLSGELFF. The DNA for the CDR3 is TGTGCCAGCAGCCAAGATAGACAGCTGAGTGGGGAGCTGTTTTTT.

The V and J genes are TRBV27 and TRBJ2-7; possibly TRBD2 for D (6 bases). Germline V gene data show CDR1 as MNHEY and CDR2 as SMNVEV (reference sequence). V lost 2 bases to trimming and J lost 2 bases, with 10 bases between them. The CDR3 has 14 residues. For the CDR3, the DNA is TGTGCCAGCAGTTTAGTAAGACTAGCCTACGAGCAGTACTTC. It codes for CASSLVRLAYEQYF.